Given below is one T cell receptor beta chain in context. The sample originates from a study of control samples from healthy donors and cancer patients. The assay was immunoSEQ multiplex PCR, and TCRdb's table has in-frame clones only and misses some. Among 80,000 to 100,000 clones listed, over 85% were seen once. The CDR3 is 13 residues long. Trimming stripped 3 bases from V and 9 bases from J, with 12 bases between. Germline CDR1 reads MNHNS; CDR2 reads SASEGT. The sequencing input was blood. The V gene is TRBV6-1, the J gene TRBJ1-3, with D perhaps TRBD1 (6 bases). This TCR derives from a human donor in good health. The donor label of this sample is uncertain. The CDR3 is CASSDVRGSTIYF. The CDR3 DNA follows: TGTGCCAGCAGTGATGTAAGGGGGAGCACCATATATTTT.